These T cell receptor beta chains were read from a single sample in a study of regulatory T cells in long-lasting Graves disease. One entry per CDR3 protein, called by TCRdb with MiXCR from the multiplex PCR reads. The sample consists of around 450,000 distinct CDR3 sequences, about 15% of them appearing once. Another study also made use of these data, one on T cells in Graves' hyperthyroidism and ophthalmopathy.

The sequenced sample was peripheral blood mononuclear cells (PBMCs), obtained at new diagnosis, from a patient treated with antithyroid drugs. These receptors originate from a woman aged 30 to 39 with Graves disease. The CDR3 runs from the conserved cysteine through the conserved F or W. D genes are given only for firm matches. Clone size, where shown, is once, few, many, or a class for clones that have expanded.

V gene	D gene	J gene	clone size	CDR3 protein	CDR3 DNA
TRBV12-5	TRBD1	TRBJ2-2	many	CASALVVQGLGGELFF	TGTGCTAGTGCTCTCGTCGTACAGGGGTTGGGCGGGGAGCTGTTTTTT
TRBV3-1	NA	TRBJ2-3	many	CASSQELGFSHTDTQYF	TGTGCCAGCAGCCAAGAACTGGGATTCTCACACACAGATACGCAGTATTTT
TRBV6-5	TRBD1	TRBJ1-2	many	CASSSRGLRGGYTF	TGTGCCAGCAGTTCCAGGGGGCTCCGGGGTGGCTACACCTTC
TRBV28	TRBD1	TRBJ1-2	NA	CASRELPQGAYNYGYTF	TGTGCCAGCAGAGAACTCCCACAGGGGGCGTACAACTATGGCTACACCTTC
TRBV24-1	NA	TRBJ2-3	NA	CATSDLRFSSTDTQYF	TGTGCCACCAGTGATTTGCGGTTTTCTAGCACAGATACGCAGTATTTT
TRBV29-1	NA	TRBJ1-2	NA	CSARDSIYGYTF	TGCAGCGCCCGGGATAGTATCTATGGCTACACCTTC
TRBV3-1	NA	TRBJ2-1	many	CASSQDVFWAYNEQFF	TGTGCCAGCAGCCAAGACGTCTTTTGGGCATACAATGAGCAGTTCTTC
TRBV24-1	TRBD1	TRBJ1-2	NA	CATSEGTGGTAYGYTF	TGTGCCACCAGTGAAGGGACAGGGGGCACAGCCTATGGCTACACCTTC
TRBV20-1	NA	TRBJ1-2	few	CSARGHWNGYTF	TGCAGTGCTCGGGGCCACTGGAATGGCTACACCTTC
TRBV7-9	TRBD2	TRBJ2-1	many	CASSGSGSRHNEQFF	TGTGCCAGCAGCGGGAGCGGGAGTCGCCACAATGAGCAGTTCTTC
TRBV24-1	NA	TRBJ1-5	NA	CATSDLDSNQPQHF	TGTGCCACCAGTGATTTGGATAGCAATCAGCCCCAGCATTTT